These 7 T cell receptor beta chains came from one sample sequenced in a study of blood T cell repertoires in COVID-19. The assay was immunoSEQ multiplex PCR, and TCRdb's table has in-frame clones only and misses some. The data contain 250,000 to 300,000 clones, around 86% of them singletons. Sequencing was carried out using peripheral blood. These receptors were collected from a woman aged 40 to 49 who had recovered from COVID-19.

The rearrangement joins TRBV28 to TRBJ2-3; 8 nucleotides align to TRBD2. This CDR3 is built from 16 residues. Germline values: CDR1 MDHEN, CDR2 SYDVKM. Trimming at V came to 5 bases and at J to 3 bases, leaving 10 bases not matched to a gene. The CDR3 region has the DNA TGTGCCAGCAGTGGGAGTAGCGGGGTCAGGACAGATACGCAGTATTTT. Its protein is CASSGSSGVRTDTQYF.

This rearrangement joins TRBV7-8 to TRBJ2-2; D may be TRBD2 (7 bases). Germline-derived CDR1 and CDR2 are SGHVS and FQNEAQ. V lost 6 bases, J lost 7 bases, and 24 bases lay in between. The CDR3 has 17 amino acids. The CDR3 region has the DNA TGTGCCAGCAGTCCCGGGCCGGGGGGCGCCAACCGCGGGGAGCTGTTTTTT. This encodes CASSPGPGGANRGELFF.

This sequence joins TRBV29-1 and TRBJ2-7, with TRBD1 identical over 8 bases. The CDR3 consists of 11 residues. From germline, CDR1 is SQVTM and CDR2 ANQGSEA. This CDR3 reads CSAQGANEQYF. CDR3 DNA: TGCAGTGCCCAGGGGGCTAACGAGCAGTACTTC.

About this clone: A read error may account for a junction end that differs from germline. The gene calls are TRBV11-2 and TRBJ2-1; 9 bases map to TRBD1. Germline-derived CDR1 and CDR2 are SGHAT and FQNNGV. This CDR3 contains 15 residues. Here the CDR3 reads CASSTQNRGLNERFF. The CDR3 DNA reads TGTGCCAGCAGCACCCAAAACAGGGGGCTAAATGAGCGGTTCTTC.

The chain has TRBV11-3 and TRBJ2-5; 8 bases map to TRBD2. The length of the CDR3 is 16 residues. The germline V gene encodes CDR1 SGHNT and CDR2 YENEEA. The ends lost 5 bases at V and 1 base at J; junction bases unmatched: 9. The CDR3, as DNA: TGTGCCAGCAGCCGAGACATAGCGGGGAGCCAAGAGACCCAGTACTTC. Translated: CASSRDIAGSQETQYF.

The chain has TRBV4-1 and TRBJ2-1; TRBD2 agrees at 10 bases. CDR1 and CDR2 (germline): MGHRA, YSYEKL. With 6 bases clipped from V and 6 bases from J, the junction kept 2 bases outside the gene matches. The CDR3 length is 13 residues. In DNA, the CDR3 is TGCGCCAGCAGTCCTAGCGGGAGCAATGAGCAGTTCTTC. This gives the protein CASSPSGSNEQFF.

This chain uses TRBV28 with TRBJ1-1, with D unclear. The V end lost 2 bases, the J end lost 1 base, and 8 bases lay between the germline ends. This CDR3 region has 14 residues. Germline-derived CDR1 and CDR2 are MDHEN and SYDVKM. The chain's CDR3 is CASSLGQTNTEAFF. The CDR3 DNA sequence: TGTGCCAGCAGTTTAGGGCAGACGAACACTGAAGCTTTCTTT.